The 10 T cell receptor beta chains given below trace back to one sample, sequenced in a study of blood T cell repertoires in COVID-19. TCRdb's copy holds only in-frame clones and misses some; the assay was immunoSEQ multiplex PCR. The repertoire consists of 90,000 or so clones, with about 71% occurring once and the leading ten covering around 25%. Sequences were obtained from peripheral blood. Every receptor here comes from a woman in her sixties or seventies in a cohort sampled during active or convalescent COVID-19.

The gene calls are TRBV6-6 and TRBJ2-5, with unresolved D. CDR1 MNHNY and CDR2 SVGAGI come from the germline V gene (reference sequence). V was clipped by 1 base and J by 5 bases, with 8 bases between them. CDR3 length: 13 amino acids. Here the CDR3 DNA reads TGTGCCAGCAGTTACTATAGTGAGGAGACCCAGTACTTC. This translates into CASSYYSEETQYF.

The gene calls are TRBV5-6 and TRBJ1-6, with D possibly being TRBD1 (6 bases). Trimming cost V 4 bases and J 10 bases, with 15 bases left between them. This CDR3 is built from 14 residues. CDR1 SGHDT and CDR2 YYEEEE come from the germline V gene. CDR3 sequence reads: CASSTRGPGSPLHF. The CDR3 DNA is TGTGCCAGCAGCACCAGGGGCCCCGGGTCACCCCTCCACTTT.

This clone was recorded once. The chain carries TRBV11-2 and TRBJ1-4; possible D gene TRBD1, 5 bases. Trimming removed 5 bases at V and 0 bases at J, with 10 bases between. This CDR3 contains 15 residues. Germline assignment: CDR1 SGHAT and CDR2 FQNNGV. The CDR3 loop reads CASSVGTATNEKLFF. The CDR3 bases are TGTGCCAGCAGCGTGGGGACTGCAACTAATGAAAAACTGTTTTTT.

This chain connects TRBV7-3 to TRBJ2-2; D might be TRBD1 (6 bases). The CDR3 covers 16 residues. Germline V gene data show CDR1 as SGHTA and CDR2 as FQGTGA. Trimming took off 5 bases at V and 1 base at J, with 14 bases between the two ends. DNA of the CDR3: TGTGCCAGCAGCCCAGGGACACGCCGGAACACCGGGGAGCTGTTTTTT. It encodes CASSPGTRRNTGELFF. The full variable domain, completed using reference TRBV7-3 and TRBJ2-2, is GAGVSQTPSNKVTEKGKYVELRCDPISGHTALYWYRQSLGQGPEFLIYFQGTGAADDSGLPNDRFFAVRPEGSVSTLKIQRTERGDSAVYLCASSPGTRRNTGELFFGEGSRLTVL.

This clone was counted a few times. The chain joins TRBV5-8 to TRBJ2-5; weak D call: TRBD1 (6 bases). V lost 4 bases and J lost 2, with 12 bases in between. This CDR3 spans 14 amino acids. The germline V gene has CDR1 SGHTS and CDR2 YDEGEE. In nucleotides, the CDR3 is TGTGCCAGCAGCCTGGACAGAAGACAAGAGACCCAGTACTTC. It codes for CASSLDRRQETQYF.

V usage is TRBV19 and J usage is TRBJ1-5; 9 bases are a match to TRBD1. CDR1 is LNHDA and CDR2 is SQIVND in the germline V gene (reference sequence). Trimming removed 5 bases from V and 2 bases from J; junction bases left unmatched: 4. The CDR3 runs 15 residues. CDR3 loop: CASSRTGDGNQPQHF. CDR3 nucleotides: TGTGCCAGTAGTCGGACAGGGGACGGCAATCAGCCCCAGCATTTT.

This chain connects TRBV5-5 to TRBJ1-2; D call uncertain. The germline V gene has CDR1 SGHKS and CDR2 YYEKEE (reference sequence). V was clipped by 4 bases and J by 0 bases, with 13 bases between them. The CDR3 runs to 15 residues. CDR3 residues: CASSPLFDTNYGYTF. The DNA for the CDR3 is TGTGCCAGCAGCCCGTTGTTTGACACTAACTATGGCTACACCTTC.

The V call is TRBV6-6, the J call TRBJ2-3, with D possibly being TRBD1 (5 bases). V was trimmed by 2 bases and J by 1 base, leaving 10 bases between them. Germline lookup yields CDR1 MNHNY and CDR2 SVGAGI (reference sequence). This CDR3 has 15 amino acids. The CDR3 is CASSYVGRGTDTQYF. CDR3 bases: TGTGCCAGCAGTTACGTTGGCAGGGGCACAGATACGCAGTATTTT.

Concerning this clone itself: The sample holds other DNA sequences that translate to the same CDR3. This chain uses TRBV28 with TRBJ2-3; D gene ambiguous. Germline lookup yields CDR1 MDHEN and CDR2 SYDVKM. The V end lost 3 bases, the J end lost 0 bases, and 7 bases lay between the germline ends. The CDR3 runs to 14 residues. CDR3 coding DNA: TGTGCCAGCAGTTTCCCTTTCAGCACAGATACGCAGTATTTT. Translation gives CASSFPFSTDTQYF.

The chain employs TRBV5-1 and TRBJ2-6; D not resolved. Trimming left V 0 bases short and J 0 bases short, with 7 bases between. CDR1 SGHRS and CDR2 YFSETQ come from the germline V gene. The CDR3 sequence is 16 residues long. CDR3 region: CASSLATVSGANVLTF. The CDR3 coding sequence is TGCGCCAGCAGCTTGGCAACAGTCTCTGGGGCCAACGTCCTGACTTTC.